Sequencing of this T cell receptor beta chain was carried out in a study of blood T cells in healthy people across ages. This clonotype has ten or more counts. PCR was performed a second time for roughly 7 to 11 cycles using a sample-barcoded 5' primer and a J-beta primer mix. TCRdb reprocessed the 5' RACE reads via MiXCR and lists one record per CDR3 protein. The repertoire holds under 950,000 distinct CDR3 sequences, 22% seen once, with about 22% in the top ten. Germline assignment: CDR1 SGHNT and CDR2 YENEEA. The CDR3 length is 18 residues. The V and J ends lost 4 bases and 4 bases respectively, with 24 bases between them.

The chain has TRBV11-3 and TRBJ2-3; TRBD2 might be the D (5 bases). This TCR was sampled from a man between 65 and 85 years old in good health. The sequenced material came from blood. CDR3 sequence (DNA): TGTGCCAGCAGCTCGGGGATTTGGACCACCACCGGCCCAGATACGCAGTATTTT. Translating gives CASSSGIWTTTGPDTQYF. Full variable domain (outside the CDR3, taken from reference TRBV11-3 and TRBJ2-3): EAGVVQSPRYKIIEKKQPVAFWCNPISGHNTLYWYLQNLGQGPELLIRYENEEAVDDSQLPKDRFSAERLKGVDSTLKIQPAELGDSAVYLCASSSGIWTTTGPDTQYFGPGTRLTVL.